Shown below are 13 T cell receptor beta chains from a single sample sequenced in a study of OX40 agonist ivuxolimab in advanced cancers. The library was generated by the immunoSEQ multiplex PCR assay. TCRdb mirrors the immuneACCESS table, restricted to in-frame sequences. Some clones are absent from its copies; in checked studies, under half trace to an unresolved V gene, and the reason for the others is unknown. This sample has some 75,000 clones in its table, and roughly 88% of those were observed once. The ten largest make up more than 0.65% of the sample. The sample here was CD4+ or CD8+ T cells sorted from blood, taken in a trial of the OX40 agonist ivuxolimab. These receptors originate from an adult with an advanced solid tumor such as melanoma, head and neck, liver or kidney cancer.

This chain connects TRBV19 to TRBJ1-2; D not resolved. This CDR3 spans 13 amino acids. Trimming shortened V by 1 base and J by 8 bases, and 11 bases separated the two germline ends. From germline, CDR1 is LNHDA and CDR2 SQIVND (reference sequence). CDR3 DNA: TGTGCCAGTAGTATAGCTGAATCGGGCGGCTACACCTTC. This sequence encodes CASSIAESGGYTF.

The chain combines TRBV19 with TRBJ2-3; possible D gene TRBD2, 6 bases. Germline values: CDR1 LNHDA, CDR2 SQIVND (reference sequence). The CDR3 covers 15 residues. V was shortened by 5 bases and J by 6 bases, with 18 bases between the two germline ends. CDR3 DNA sequence: TGTGCCAGTAGTGCCCGGGACTCGCCGTGGGATACGCAGTATTTT. Amino acids: CASSARDSPWDTQYF.

This chain joins TRBV18 and TRBJ2-7; D not certain. Trimming left V 4 bases short and J 0 bases short, with 7 bases between. From germline, CDR1 is KGHSH and CDR2 LQKENI. The CDR3 totals 13 residues. CDR3 nucleotide sequence: TGTGCCAGCTCACTAGGGAACTCCTACGAGCAGTACTTC. This translates into CASSLGNSYEQYF. Variable domain in full (rest from reference TRBV18 and TRBJ2-7): NAGVMQNPRHLVRRRGQEARLRCSPMKGHSHVYWYRQLPEEGLKFMVYLQKENIIDESGMPKERFSAEFPKEGPSILRIQQVVRGDSAAYFCASSLGNSYEQYFGPGTRLTVT.

This clone showed up just a few times. The rearrangement joins TRBV2 to TRBJ2-7, with TRBD2 matching 7 bases. This CDR3 has 14 residues. Germline V gives CDR1 SNHLY, CDR2 FYNNEI. V lost 7 bases to trimming and J lost 1 base; unmatched junction nucleotides: 7. CDR3 region: CASILSGWSYEQYF. The CDR3 DNA follows: TGTGCCAGCATTCTTAGCGGGTGGTCCTACGAGCAGTACTTC.

The V and J genes are TRBV5-1 and TRBJ2-3; weak D call: TRBD1 (6 bases). Germline lookup yields CDR1 SGHRS and CDR2 YFSETQ. V gave up 4 bases and J gave up 2 bases, with 11 bases separating them. The CDR3 consists of 14 residues. CDR3 sequence (DNA): TGCGCCAGCAGCGCGGACAGTCTCACAGATACGCAGTATTTT. It encodes CASSADSLTDTQYF.

The table lists this clone with a count of one. This chain connects TRBV6-5 to TRBJ1-5, with D unresolved. The CDR3 is 14 amino acids. Deletions cut 0 bases from V and 1 base from J, with 4 bases between. From germline, CDR1 is MNHEY and CDR2 SVGAGI. The chain's CDR3 is CASSYSNSNQPQHF. CDR3 nucleotides: TGTGCCAGCAGTTACTCCAACAGCAATCAGCCCCAGCATTTT.

The rearrangement uses TRBV29-1 and TRBJ1-1, with D hard to call. The CDR3 extends over 12 amino acids. Germline values: CDR1 SQVTM, CDR2 ANQGSEA. Trimming shortened V by 3 bases and J by 4 bases, and 9 bases separated the two germline ends. The CDR3 DNA is TGCAGCGTTGAGTCGGAGGGCACTGAAGCTTTCTTT. This codes for CSVESEGTEAFF. The full variable domain, with the rest looked up from reference TRBV29-1 and TRBJ1-1, is SAVISQKPSRDICQRGTSLTIQCQVDSQVTMMFWYRQQPGQSLTLIATANQGSEATYESGFVIDKFPISRPNLTFSTLTVSNMSPEDSSIYLCSVESEGTEAFFGQGTRLTVV.

The V and J genes are TRBV19 and TRBJ2-5; D remains unclear. V lost 7 bases, J lost 5 bases, and 14 bases lay in between. Germline V gene lookup returns CDR1 LNHDA and CDR2 SQIVND (reference sequence). This CDR3 region has 13 residues. Here the CDR3 reads CASKGRAEETQYF. The CDR3 DNA follows: TGTGCCAGTAAGGGAAGGGCAGAGGAGACCCAGTACTTC.

The genes are TRBV10-2 and TRBJ2-7; 11 bases are a match to TRBD2. The CDR3 runs 15 residues. J was trimmed by 0 bases and V by 2 bases; bases with no gene match: 0. From germline, CDR1 is WSHSY and CDR2 SAAADI. CDR3 DNA: TGCGCCAGCAGTGAGCTAGCGGGAGGCTCCTACGAGCAGTACTTC. Translating it yields CASSELAGGSYEQYF.

The chain couples TRBV9 to TRBJ2-3, with TRBD2 as a possible D gene (6 bases). V was shortened by 6 bases and J by 0 bases, with 14 bases between the two germline ends. The length of the CDR3 is 15 residues. Germline V lookup: CDR1 SGDLS, CDR2 YYNGEE. CDR3 sequence reads: CASNPDGGSTDTQYF. The CDR3 DNA follows: TGTGCCAGCAACCCCGACGGGGGAAGCACAGATACGCAGTATTTT.

The chain is built from TRBV2 and TRBJ2-5; 8 bases match TRBD2. The ends lost 6 bases at V and 5 bases at J; junction bases unmatched: 20. CDR1 and CDR2 (germline): SNHLY, FYNNEI. The CDR3 length is 18 residues. The CDR3 region has the DNA TGTGCCAGCAGATTCGGACTAGCCGGGGCTGGGGGGACCGAGACCCAGTACTTC. It specifies CASRFGLAGAGGTETQYF. Full variable domain (outside the CDR3, taken from reference TRBV2 and TRBJ2-5): EPEVTQTPSHQVTQMGQEVILRCVPISNHLYFYWYRQILGQKVEFLVSFYNNEISEKSEIFDDQFSVERPDGSNFTLKIRSTKLEDSAMYFCASRFGLAGAGGTETQYFGPGTRLLVL.

The chain links TRBV14 to TRBJ2-2; maybe TRBD2 (6 bases). CDR3 size: 14 residues. The V end was cut by 4 bases, the J end by 7 bases, with 13 bases between. CDR1 is SGHDN, CDR2 FVKESK, per germline. The CDR3 bases are TGTGCCAGCAGCCGAACGGGACTTCGCGGGGAGCTGTTTTTT. This encodes CASSRTGLRGELFF.

CDR3 sequence: CATSRPDRLNTEAFF. For the CDR3, the DNA is TGTGCCACCAGCCGACCGGACAGGTTGAACACTGAAGCTTTCTTT. This sequence joins TRBV15 and TRBJ1-1, with TRBD1 matching over 7 bases. Germline lookup yields CDR1 LNHNV and CDR2 YYDKDF (reference sequence). The CDR3 runs 15 residues. V gave up 5 bases and J gave up 0 bases; unmatched junction bases: 6.